This TCR beta chain derives from a study of T cells in Graves' hyperthyroidism and ophthalmopathy. Whole-study findings and limits: Most clonotypes expanded in thyroid above 0.001 were likewise present in blood.

V trimming: 5 bases; J trimming: 5 bases; junction bases outside the gene matches: 6. The CDR3 runs 14 residues. Amplification of TCR beta CDR3 regions used RNA as the template. The primer set for the first-round RT-PCR of the TCR CDR3 was HTBI. Using its own MiXCR run on the multiplex PCR reads, TCRdb lists one record per CDR3 protein. The sample lists more than 500,000 distinct CDR3 sequences; roughly 45% were seen once. The study left out patients who had uncontrolled infection, other autoimmune disease, pregnancy or lactation. This clonotype was recorded at least ten times. Its target is unknown. This sequence was found in an adult woman with Graves' disease, either hyperthyroidism or ophthalmopathy (not recorded which). The rearrangement joins TRBV12-3 or TRBV12-4 to TRBJ2-5; 9 bases agree with TRBD2. Sample: peripheral blood or thyroid tissue (not recorded which). CDR3 protein: CASSHSSGSETQYF. In DNA, the CDR3 is TGTGCCAGCAGTCATAGTAGCGGGAGTGAGACCCAGTACTTC.